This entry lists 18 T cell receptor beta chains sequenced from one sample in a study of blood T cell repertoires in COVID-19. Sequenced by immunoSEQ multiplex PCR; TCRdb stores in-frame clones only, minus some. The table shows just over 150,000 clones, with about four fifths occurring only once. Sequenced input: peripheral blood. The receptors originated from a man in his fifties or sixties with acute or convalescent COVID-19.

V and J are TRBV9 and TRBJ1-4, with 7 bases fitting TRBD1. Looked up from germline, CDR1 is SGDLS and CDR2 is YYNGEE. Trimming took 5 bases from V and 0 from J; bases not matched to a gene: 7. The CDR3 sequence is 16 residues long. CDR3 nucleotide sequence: TGTGCCAGCAGTAGGGGGCAAGGGACAACTAATGAAAAACTGTTTTTT. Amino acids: CASSRGQGTTNEKLFF.

CDR3 residues: CASSVGASGRGSDTQYF. The CDR3, as DNA: TGTGCCAGCAGCGTAGGCGCTAGCGGGAGGGGTTCAGATACGCAGTATTTT. The gene calls are TRBV9 and TRBJ2-3; TRBD2 matches at 12 bases. The CDR3 runs 17 residues. J gave up 4 bases and V 0 bases, and 6 bases lay outside the gene matches. Germline V gives CDR1 SGDLS, CDR2 YYNGEE.

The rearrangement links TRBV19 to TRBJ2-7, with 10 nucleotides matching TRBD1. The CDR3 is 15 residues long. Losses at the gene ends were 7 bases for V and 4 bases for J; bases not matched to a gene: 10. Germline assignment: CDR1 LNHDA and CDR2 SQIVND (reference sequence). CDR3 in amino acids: CASTGAGTGVYEQYF. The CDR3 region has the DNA TGTGCCAGTACAGGAGCCGGGACAGGGGTTTACGAGCAGTACTTC.

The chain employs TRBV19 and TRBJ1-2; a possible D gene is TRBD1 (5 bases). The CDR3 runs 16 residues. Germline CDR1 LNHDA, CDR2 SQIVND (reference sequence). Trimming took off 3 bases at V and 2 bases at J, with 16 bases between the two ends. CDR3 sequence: CASSIETGVRNYGYTF. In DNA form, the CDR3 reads TGTGCCAGTAGTATCGAGACGGGGGTGAGAAACTATGGCTACACCTTC.

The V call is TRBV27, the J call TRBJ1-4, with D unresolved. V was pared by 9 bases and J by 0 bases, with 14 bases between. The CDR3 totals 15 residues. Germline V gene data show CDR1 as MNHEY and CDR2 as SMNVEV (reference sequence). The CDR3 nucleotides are TGTGCCAGTAACTCCCGGGGATCAACTAATGAAAAACTGTTTTTT. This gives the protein CASNSRGSTNEKLFF. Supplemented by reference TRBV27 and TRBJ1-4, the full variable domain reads EAQVTQNPRYLITVTGKKLTVTCSQNMNHEYMSWYRQDPGLGLRQIYYSMNVEVTDKGDVPEGYKVSRKEKRNFPLILESPSPNQTSLYFCASNSRGSTNEKLFFGSGTQLSVL.

DNA for the CDR3: TGCAGCGTTGACTGGACAGGGATGGCCCAGTACTTC. This translates into CSVDWTGMAQYF. This chain connects TRBV29-1 to TRBJ2-5; 8 nucleotides align to TRBD1. With V trimmed by 3 bases and J by 9 bases, 6 bases remained unmatched. The CDR3 has 12 residues. The germline CDR1 and CDR2 sequences are SQVTM and ANQGSEA.

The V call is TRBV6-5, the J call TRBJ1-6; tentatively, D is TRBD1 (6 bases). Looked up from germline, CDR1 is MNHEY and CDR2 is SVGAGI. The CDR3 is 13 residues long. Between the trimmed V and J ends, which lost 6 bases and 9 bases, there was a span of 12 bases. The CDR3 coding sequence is TGTGCCAGCAGACCCTCCAGGGGTTCACCCCTCCACTTT. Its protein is CASRPSRGSPLHF.

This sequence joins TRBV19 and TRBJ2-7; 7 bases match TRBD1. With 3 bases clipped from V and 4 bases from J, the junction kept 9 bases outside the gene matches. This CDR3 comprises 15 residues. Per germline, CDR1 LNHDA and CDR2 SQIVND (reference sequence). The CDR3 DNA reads TGTGCCAGTAGTATCCCGGGACAGACCAAATACGAGCAGTACTTC. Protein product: CASSIPGQTKYEQYF.

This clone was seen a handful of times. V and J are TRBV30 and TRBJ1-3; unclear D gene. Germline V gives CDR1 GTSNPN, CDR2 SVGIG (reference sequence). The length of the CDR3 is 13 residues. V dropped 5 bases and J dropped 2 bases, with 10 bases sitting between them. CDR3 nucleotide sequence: TGTGCCTGGCTCCAACAGCCTGGAAACACCATATATTTT. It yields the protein CAWLQQPGNTIYF.

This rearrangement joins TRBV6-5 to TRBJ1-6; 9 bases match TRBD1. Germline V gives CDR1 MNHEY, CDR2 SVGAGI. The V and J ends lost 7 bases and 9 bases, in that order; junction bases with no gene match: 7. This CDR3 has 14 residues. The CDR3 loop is CASMGTGRFSPLHF. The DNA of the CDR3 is TGTGCCAGCATGGGGACAGGGCGGTTTTCACCCCTCCACTTT.

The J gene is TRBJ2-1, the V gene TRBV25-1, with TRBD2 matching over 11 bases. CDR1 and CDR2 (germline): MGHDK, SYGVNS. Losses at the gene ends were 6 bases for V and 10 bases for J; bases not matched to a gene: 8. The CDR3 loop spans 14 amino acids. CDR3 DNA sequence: TGTGCCAGCAGAGATAGCGGGAGGGCCAGAGAGCAGTTCTTC. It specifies CASRDSGRAREQFF. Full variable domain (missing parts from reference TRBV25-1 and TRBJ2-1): EADIYQTPRYLVIGTGKKITLECSQTMGHDKMYWYQQDPGMELHLIHYSYGVNSTEKGDLSSESTVSRIRTEHFPLTLESARPSHTSQYLCASRDSGRAREQFFGPGTRLTVL.

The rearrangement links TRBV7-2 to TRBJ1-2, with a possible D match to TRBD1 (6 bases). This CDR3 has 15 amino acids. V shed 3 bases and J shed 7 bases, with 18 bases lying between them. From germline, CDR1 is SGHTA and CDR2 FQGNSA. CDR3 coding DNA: TGTGCCAGCAGCTTGGCCCTGAGGGGCAGGGGTGGCTACACCTTC. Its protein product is CASSLALRGRGGYTF.

CDR3 DNA sequence: TGTGCCAGCAGTGTATCGACAGGGGCTGAAGCTTTCTTT. Protein: CASSVSTGAEAFF. This rearrangement joins TRBV2 to TRBJ1-1; 8 bases are shared with TRBD1. V trimming: 4 bases; J trimming: 6 bases; junction bases outside the gene matches: 4. CDR3 length: 13 residues. CDR1 and CDR2 from the germline V gene are SNHLY and FYNNEI.

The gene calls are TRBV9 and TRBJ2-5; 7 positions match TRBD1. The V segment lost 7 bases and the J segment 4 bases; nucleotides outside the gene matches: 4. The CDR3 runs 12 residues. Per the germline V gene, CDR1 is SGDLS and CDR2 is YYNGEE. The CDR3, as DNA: TGTGCCAGCTCGACAGGGCGAGAGACCCAGTACTTC. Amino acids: CASSTGRETQYF. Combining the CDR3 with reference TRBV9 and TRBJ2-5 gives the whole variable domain DSGVTQTPKHLITATGQRVTLRCSPRSGDLSVYWYQQSLDQGLQFLIQYYNGEERAKGNILERFSAQQFPDLHSELNLSSLELGDSALYFCASSTGRETQYFGPGTRLLVL.

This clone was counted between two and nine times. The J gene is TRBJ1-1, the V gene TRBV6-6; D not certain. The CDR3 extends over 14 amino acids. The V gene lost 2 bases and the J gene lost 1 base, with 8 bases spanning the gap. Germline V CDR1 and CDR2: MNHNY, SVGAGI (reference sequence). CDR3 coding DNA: TGTGCCAGCAGTTACAGCAGGCGGAACACTGAAGCTTTCTTT. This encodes CASSYSRRNTEAFF.

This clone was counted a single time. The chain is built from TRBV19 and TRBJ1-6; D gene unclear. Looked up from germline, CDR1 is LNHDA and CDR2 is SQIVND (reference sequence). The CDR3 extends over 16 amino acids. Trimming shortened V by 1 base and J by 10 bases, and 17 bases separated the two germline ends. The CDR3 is CASSIAATSSGSPLHF. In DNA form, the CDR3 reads TGTGCCAGTAGTATAGCGGCCACCTCCTCCGGGTCACCCCTCCACTTT. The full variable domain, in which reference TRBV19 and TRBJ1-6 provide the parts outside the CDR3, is DGGITQSPKYLFRKEGQNVTLSCEQNLNHDAMYWYRQDPGQGLRLIYYSQIVNDFQKGDIAEGYSVSREKKESFPLTVTSAQKNPTAFYLCASSIAATSSGSPLHFGNGTRLTVT.

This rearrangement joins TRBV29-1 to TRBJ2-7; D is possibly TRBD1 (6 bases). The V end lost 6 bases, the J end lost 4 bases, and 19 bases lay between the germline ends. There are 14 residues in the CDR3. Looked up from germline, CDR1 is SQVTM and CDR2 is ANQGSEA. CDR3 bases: TGCAGCGTAAGCCGGACCGGGACAAAGTACGAGCAGTACTTC. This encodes CSVSRTGTKYEQYF.

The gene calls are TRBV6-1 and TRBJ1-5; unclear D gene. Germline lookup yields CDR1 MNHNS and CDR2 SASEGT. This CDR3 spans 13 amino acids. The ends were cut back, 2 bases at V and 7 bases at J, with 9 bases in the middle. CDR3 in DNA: TGTGCCAGCAGTGAATGGAGAGGACAGCCCCAGCATTTT. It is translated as CASSEWRGQPQHF.